The clone carrying this T cell receptor (beta chain) was observed a handful of times. Its antigen is unidentified. Data came from immunoSEQ multiplex PCR; TCRdb stores just in-frame clones and leaves some out. The sample holds some 3,000 clones, roughly a quarter seen once. Deletions cut 4 bases from V and 0 bases from J, with 12 bases between. The CDR3 length is 15 residues. The germline V gene encodes CDR1 SGDLS and CDR2 YYNGEE. This sample is drawn from a study of T cells in localized non-small cell lung cancer. General observations from the study: Sequence data derive from only one tumor region, so heterogeneity remains possible. Among the top 100 tumor clones, a median around 57 appeared in adjacent lung. Elevated blood T cell density was associated with longer overall survival. Tumor showed lower T cell clonality than uninvolved adjacent lung, where it was highest.

This sequence was found in a female donor at least 60 years old with stage I lung adenocarcinoma. The sequencing here drew on lung tumor tissue, taken before any cancer treatment. The chain recombines TRBV9 with TRBJ2-3; D may be TRBD1 or TRBD2 (5 bases each). In DNA form, the CDR3 reads TGTGCCAGCAGCCTTCTGGGGGTTAGCACAGATACGCAGTATTTT. Amino acid sequence: CASSLLGVSTDTQYF.